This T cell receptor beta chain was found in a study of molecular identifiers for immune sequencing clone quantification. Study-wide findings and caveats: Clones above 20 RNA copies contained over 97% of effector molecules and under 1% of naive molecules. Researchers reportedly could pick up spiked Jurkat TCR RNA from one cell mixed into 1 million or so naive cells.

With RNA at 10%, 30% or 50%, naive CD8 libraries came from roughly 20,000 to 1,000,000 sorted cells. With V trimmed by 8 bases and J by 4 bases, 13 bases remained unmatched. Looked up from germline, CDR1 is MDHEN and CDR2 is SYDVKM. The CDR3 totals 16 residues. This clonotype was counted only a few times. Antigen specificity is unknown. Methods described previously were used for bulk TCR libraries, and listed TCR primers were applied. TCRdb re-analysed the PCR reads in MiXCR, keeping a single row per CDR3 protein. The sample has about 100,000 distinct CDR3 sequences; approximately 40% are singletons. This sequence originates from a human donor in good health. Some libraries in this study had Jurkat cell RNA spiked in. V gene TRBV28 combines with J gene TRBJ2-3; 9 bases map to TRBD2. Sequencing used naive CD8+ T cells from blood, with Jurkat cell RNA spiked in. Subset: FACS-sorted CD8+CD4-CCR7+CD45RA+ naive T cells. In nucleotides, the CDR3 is TGTGCCAGCCGGCTAGCGGGACCCACTGGGCCAGATACGCAGTATTTT. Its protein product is CASRLAGPTGPDTQYF.